These T cell receptor beta chains were read from a single sample in a study of CD8 T cells in Susac syndrome. TCRdb fed the immunoSEQ multiplex PCR reads into MiXCR, producing one record per CDR3 protein. Of 150,000 to 200,000 distinct CDR3 sequences listed, about 95% are singletons. The sample taken for sequencing was CD4+ T cells from PBMCs. The receptors were sampled from a human donor in good health. Both conserved end residues are part of each CDR3.

V gene	J gene	CDR3 protein
TRBV6-1	TRBJ1-1	CASSSGQVSTEAFF
TRBV30	TRBJ2-3	CAWSLAGGADTQYF
TRBV29-1	TRBJ1-2	CSVVPKTGSYTF
TRBV30	TRBJ1-5	CAWSSTGVRSNQPQHF
TRBV7-2	TRBJ2-5	CASSQGTPLQETQYF
TRBV20-1	TRBJ1-4	CSALIATNEKLFF
TRBV7-2	TRBJ1-3	CASSFIPSGNTIYF
TRBV28	TRBJ1-5	CASRIRQRSNQPQHF
TRBV5-6	TRBJ2-1	CASIKRGSSNEQFF
TRBV29-1	TRBJ1-2	CSVEVENRDSYTF
TRBV18	TRBJ1-1	CASSDREGDEAFF
TRBV28	TRBJ1-4	CASSTPGTGVEKLFF
TRBV30	TRBJ2-7	CAWRNTEASGFNF
TRBV2	TRBJ1-5	CASSEEVGSYQPQHF
TRBV30	TRBJ1-4	CAWTDRGKEKLFF
TRBV2	TRBJ1-5	CASSRQGPGQPQHF
TRBV19	TRBJ1-5	CASSRPRGTQPQHF
TRBV20-1	TRBJ2-7	CSAHNWDRGRYEQYF
TRBV19	TRBJ2-1	CASRRDSNNEQFF
TRBV3-1	TRBJ1-2	CASSQDSRGRDYGYTF
TRBV20-1	TRBJ1-1	CSAREGGTEAFF
TRBV29-1	TRBJ1-1	CSDRRDMNTEAFF
TRBV5-1	TRBJ2-5	CASRDTFQETQYF
TRBV30	TRBJ2-5	CAWSTPGTGKETQYF
TRBV5-1	TRBJ2-2	CASSMDRVRGGELFF
TRBV29-1	TRBJ2-4	CSVEVVMGNIQYF
TRBV19	TRBJ1-2	CASSHDRGYGYTF
TRBV25-1	TRBJ2-7	CASSGQTSYEQYF
TRBV20-1	TRBJ2-3	CSARGWSGTGADTQYF
TRBV20-1	TRBJ2-7	CSARPAGGPSAQYF
TRBV20-1	TRBJ1-5	CSARGQIPYSNQPQHF
TRBV4-2	TRBJ2-1	CASSQEGRLLVHNEQFF
TRBV4-3	TRBJ2-7	CASSQSGAYEQYF
TRBV11-2	TRBJ2-2	CASSLAGRHTGELFF
TRBV6-5	TRBJ2-2	CASSSLGANTGELFF
TRBV6-2/TRBV6-3	TRBJ2-1	CASSSADSDEQFF
TRBV6-4	TRBJ2-1	CASSRGSSYNEQFF
TRBV20-1	TRBJ1-1	CSEPGDTEAFF
TRBV30	TRBJ2-5	CAWSGLGRLETQYF
TRBV20-1	TRBJ2-7	CSARVGLAENYEQYF
TRBV9	TRBJ2-5	CASSVAQGRETQYF
TRBV20-1	TRBJ2-3	CSAARGGSTDTQYF
TRBV15	TRBJ1-2	CATSRDQQGYGYTF
TRBV5-4	TRBJ2-1	CASSLAGNYNEQFF
TRBV2	TRBJ2-7	CASSEGPPEQYF